The 27 T cell receptor beta chains listed next were all sequenced from one sample in a study of T cells in localized non-small cell lung cancer. Produced via immunoSEQ multiplex PCR; TCRdb's table is partial and in-frame only. The profile shows about 33,000 clones, roughly 90% of them singletons. The source material was peripheral blood, sampled before any cancer treatment. Receptors were obtained from a man between 40 and 70 years old with stage I lung adenocarcinoma.

This sequence joins TRBV9 and TRBJ1-2; D may be TRBD1 (6 bases). CDR1 is SGDLS and CDR2 is YYNGEE in the germline V gene. The V end lost 4 bases, the J end lost 5 bases, and 27 bases lay between the germline ends. CDR3 length equals 18 residues. The CDR3 spells CASSPTSSSSRGLYGYTF. DNA of the CDR3: TGTGCCAGCAGCCCCACTTCTTCCTCATCCAGGGGTTTATATGGCTACACCTTC.

V is TRBV6-1 and J is TRBJ1-5; D is uncertain. In germline, CDR1 is MNHNS, CDR2 SASEGT. The CDR3 spans 13 residues. Trimming stripped 3 bases from V and 4 bases from J, with 7 bases between. In DNA form, the CDR3 reads TGTGCCAGCAGTGATCTGGGAAATCAGCCCCAGCATTTT. This codes for CASSDLGNQPQHF.

The chain carries TRBV2 and TRBJ1-2, with D maybe TRBD1 (6 bases). Germline V CDR1 and CDR2: SNHLY, FYNNEI. Trimming removed 3 bases from V and 0 bases from J, with 17 bases in between. The CDR3 is 17 residues long. This CDR3 reads CASSDGTRAETNYGYTF. CDR3 DNA sequence: TGTGCCAGCAGTGATGGGACACGCGCTGAAACTAACTATGGCTACACCTTC.

The V gene is TRBV7-6, the J gene TRBJ2-7; tentative D call: TRBD2 (7 bases). The CDR3 has 14 residues. CDR1 SGHVS and CDR2 FNYEAQ come from the germline V gene. Trimming pared 5 bases from V and 5 bases from J, leaving 16 bases between. The chain's CDR3 is CASSEGGGGDEQYF. Written as DNA, the CDR3 is TGTGCCAGCAGCGAGGGGGGGGGCGGCGACGAGCAGTACTTC. Full variable domain (remainder filled in from reference TRBV7-6 and TRBJ2-7): GAGVSQSPRYKVTKRGQDVALRCDPISGHVSLYWYRQALGQGPEFLTYFNYEAQQDKSGLPNDRFSAERPEGSISTLTIQRTEQRDSAMYRCASSEGGGGDEQYFGPGTRLTVT.

The chain joins TRBV9 to TRBJ1-2; D might be TRBD1 (5 bases). Germline CDR1 reads SGDLS; CDR2 reads YYNGEE. The CDR3 has 14 amino acids. The germline V and J ends were trimmed by 0 bases and 4 bases, with 10 bases remaining between them. CDR3 sequence (DNA): TGTGCCAGCAGCGTAGATTGGGGGGGCTATGGCTACACCTTC. This sequence encodes CASSVDWGGYGYTF.

The J gene is TRBJ2-3, the V gene TRBV9; D gene uncertain. The germline gives CDR1 SGDLS, CDR2 YYNGEE. V lost 7 bases to trimming and J lost 5 bases, with 14 bases between them. The CDR3 spans 13 residues. The CDR3 reads CASARTTRDTQYF. DNA of the CDR3: TGTGCCAGCGCTCGTACGACCCGAGATACGCAGTATTTT.

The V call is TRBV4-1, the J call TRBJ1-6; D not certain. The CDR3 totals 17 residues. Deletions cut 1 base from V and 0 bases from J, with 10 bases between. Germline assignment: CDR1 MGHRA and CDR2 YSYEKL. The CDR3 DNA sequence: TGCGCCAGCAGCCAAGTAGACATTATCTCCTATAATTCACCCCTCCACTTT. It yields the protein CASSQVDIISYNSPLHF.

The chain uses TRBV29-1 and TRBJ1-2; D ambiguous. The CDR3 is made up of 12 amino acids. Looked up from germline, CDR1 is SQVTM and CDR2 is ANQGSEA. V lost 4 bases, J lost 2 bases, and 8 bases lay in between. The CDR3 loop reads CSVVGLNYGYTF. DNA of the CDR3: TGCAGCGTTGTAGGCCTAAACTATGGCTACACCTTC.

V is TRBV9 and J is TRBJ2-7; possibly TRBD1 or TRBD2 for D (5 bases each). Between the trimmed V and J ends, which lost 3 bases and 4 bases, there was a span of 11 bases. Germline CDR1 is SGDLS and CDR2 is YYNGEE. This CDR3 region has 13 residues. The chain's CDR3 is CASSGGAPYEQYF. For the CDR3, the DNA is TGTGCCAGCAGCGGAGGGGCCCCTTACGAGCAGTACTTC.

The chain links TRBV27 to TRBJ1-6; 10 nucleotides line up with TRBD1. Per germline, CDR1 MNHEY and CDR2 SMNVEV (reference sequence). Losses at the gene ends were 6 bases for V and 9 bases for J; bases not matched to a gene: 8. The length of the CDR3 is 15 residues. CDR3 in amino acids: CASSRGDRGISPLHF. CDR3 in DNA: TGTGCCAGCAGCCGGGGGGACAGGGGAATTTCACCCCTCCACTTT.

The genes are TRBV5-1 and TRBJ2-7; TRBD1 is a possible D gene (6 bases). Germline V lookup: CDR1 SGHRS, CDR2 YFSETQ. The CDR3 sequence is 17 residues long. With 4 bases removed from V and 2 bases from J, the gap between germline ends came to 22 bases. The CDR3 sequence: CASSANNRVGAPYEQYF. The DNA for the CDR3 is TGCGCCAGCAGCGCCAATAACAGGGTTGGGGCCCCCTACGAGCAGTACTTC.

V is TRBV7-2 and J is TRBJ2-7, with no clear D. V shed 0 bases and J shed 5 bases, with 11 bases lying between them. CDR3 length: 14 amino acids. CDR1 SGHTA and CDR2 FQGNSA come from the germline V gene. For the CDR3, the DNA is TGTGCCAGCAGCTTAGCGTCAGGCACCAACGAGCAGTACTTC. It codes for CASSLASGTNEQYF.

The chain employs TRBV5-4 and TRBJ2-2; D could derive from TRBD1 or TRBD2 (5 bases each). Germline V lookup: CDR1 SGHNT, CDR2 YYREEE (reference sequence). This CDR3 has 12 amino acids. V was trimmed by 6 bases and J by 5 bases, leaving 8 bases between them. This CDR3 is CASIGATGELFF. The CDR3 DNA reads as TGTGCCAGCATCGGGGCGACCGGGGAGCTGTTTTTT.

The chain has TRBV9 and TRBJ1-2; maybe TRBD1 (6 bases). The CDR3 is 14 residues long. V was trimmed by 2 bases and J by 4 bases, leaving 12 bases between them. The germline V gene encodes CDR1 SGDLS and CDR2 YYNGEE. CDR3 DNA: TGTGCCAGCAGCGTTATCCCGACAGGCTATGGCTACACCTTC. As protein: CASSVIPTGYGYTF.

The genes are TRBV5-1 and TRBJ2-7; no clear D gene. CDR1 and CDR2 from the germline V gene are SGHRS and YFSETQ. V was pared by 2 bases and J by 3 bases, with 9 bases between. There are 13 residues in the CDR3. CDR3 DNA sequence: TGCGCCAGCAGCTTAGATTACGTCTACGAGCAGTACTTC. The encoded protein is CASSLDYVYEQYF.

The chain uses TRBV5-1 and TRBJ2-7, with TRBD1 identical over 9 bases. The CDR3 runs 15 residues. The V and J ends lost 0 bases and 3 bases, in that order; junction bases with no gene match: 4. In germline, CDR1 is SGHRS, CDR2 YFSETQ. The CDR3 region is CASSLDTDRGYEQYF. The CDR3 DNA sequence: TGCGCCAGCAGCTTGGACACGGACAGGGGCTACGAGCAGTACTTC.

The chain is built from TRBV2 and TRBJ2-7, with 8 positions matching TRBD1. The CDR3 consists of 13 residues. The junction had 8 bases not matched to a gene; V was cut back by 8 bases and J by 5 bases. Germline V CDR1 and CDR2: SNHLY, FYNNEI. The CDR3 coding sequence is TGTGCCAGCCTCCCGGCAGGGGGCGACGAGCAGTACTTC. Translation: CASLPAGGDEQYF.

This sequence joins TRBV7-8 and TRBJ1-1, with D perhaps TRBD1 (6 bases). V lost 8 bases, J lost 3 bases, and 10 bases lay in between. Germline CDR1 and CDR2: SGHVS and FQNEAQ. The CDR3 totals 12 residues. The CDR3 region is CASARGDTEAFF. The CDR3 DNA is TGTGCCAGCGCGAGGGGGGACACTGAAGCTTTCTTT. Full variable domain (remainder filled in from reference TRBV7-8 and TRBJ1-1): GAGVSQSPRYKVAKRGQDVALRCDPISGHVSLFWYQQALGQGPEFLTYFQNEAQLDKSGLPSDRFFAERPEGSVSTLKIQRTQQEDSAVYLCASARGDTEAFFGQGTRLTVV.

This clone showed up just once. The V call is TRBV4-2, the J call TRBJ2-7, with 8 bases identical to TRBD2. The length of the CDR3 is 16 residues. The germline gives CDR1 LGHNA, CDR2 YNFKEQ. V was clipped by 4 bases and J by 0 bases; unmatched bases: 8. CDR3 residues: CASSLSPGGSSYEQYF. The CDR3 bases are TGTGCCAGCAGCCTCAGTCCGGGGGGGAGCTCCTACGAGCAGTACTTC.

V gene TRBV7-8 combines with J gene TRBJ1-2; 10 bases are a match to TRBD1. The CDR3 is 16 residues long. Looked up from germline, CDR1 is SGHVS and CDR2 is FQNEAQ. V shed 4 bases and J 8 bases; nucleotides not matched to a gene: 13. In DNA, the CDR3 is TGTGCCAGCAGCTCCGAACTAACCGGGACAGGGGACGGCTACACCTTC. This gives the protein CASSSELTGTGDGYTF.

This chain connects TRBV7-2 to TRBJ1-3; TRBD1 might be the D (5 bases). Germline CDR1 SGHTA, CDR2 FQGNSA. This CDR3 spans 15 amino acids. The germline V and J ends were trimmed by 5 bases and 0 bases, with 11 bases remaining between them. In DNA form, the CDR3 reads TGTGCCAGCAGCCCGCCGGGGCTCTCTGGAAACACCATATATTTT. Protein product: CASSPPGLSGNTIYF.

The V and J genes are TRBV2 and TRBJ2-1, with D possibly matching TRBD2 (5 bases). V lost 4 bases, J lost 10 bases, and 14 bases lay in between. CDR1 is SNHLY, CDR2 FYNNEI, per germline. The CDR3 is 13 amino acids. CDR3 amino acids: CASSGNGEGEQFF. The CDR3 coding sequence is TGTGCCAGCAGTGGGAACGGGGAAGGGGAGCAGTTCTTC.

This clone was found a few times. The chain employs TRBV6-1 and TRBJ1-1; no reliable D call. Germline assignment: CDR1 MNHNS and CDR2 SASEGT. CDR3 length: 15 residues. V lost 3 bases to trimming and J lost 5 bases, with 16 bases between them. The CDR3 reads CASSDPGVWDTEAFF. DNA of the CDR3: TGTGCCAGCAGTGATCCGGGTGTTTGGGATACTGAAGCTTTCTTT.

This chain links TRBV9 with TRBJ2-7; D may be TRBD1 (6 bases). The germline CDR1 and CDR2 sequences are SGDLS and YYNGEE. This CDR3 has 16 amino acids. V was clipped by 7 bases and J by 7 bases, with 27 bases between them. The CDR3 DNA follows: TGTGCCAGCGGCGAGAACGTAGCAGGGGCTTTGGGAGAGCAGTACTTC. Translating it yields CASGENVAGALGEQYF.

This chain connects TRBV18 to TRBJ2-2; D might be TRBD1 (6 bases). The V gene lost 3 bases and the J gene lost 7 bases, with 6 bases spanning the gap. Germline V lookup: CDR1 KGHSH, CDR2 LQKENI. This CDR3 contains 12 residues. CDR3 sequence: CASSPRGGELFF. The CDR3 DNA is TGTGCCAGCTCACCCAGGGGCGGGGAGCTGTTTTTT.

This rearrangement joins TRBV2 to TRBJ2-2; D could derive from TRBD1 or TRBD2 (5 bases each). The CDR3 extends over 15 amino acids. Trimming left V 3 bases short and J 1 base short, with 9 bases between. The germline gives CDR1 SNHLY, CDR2 FYNNEI. The CDR3 is CASSEGVGNTGELFF. The CDR3 DNA reads TGTGCCAGCAGTGAGGGGGTGGGGAACACCGGGGAGCTGTTTTTT.

The rearrangement joins TRBV18 to TRBJ2-3, with 7 bases matching TRBD1. The V and J ends lost 3 bases and 3 bases, in that order; junction bases with no gene match: 3. In germline, CDR1 is KGHSH, CDR2 LQKENI. The CDR3 consists of 14 residues. The CDR3 reads CASSPFRGTDTQYF. The DNA of the CDR3 is TGTGCCAGCTCACCGTTCAGGGGGACAGATACGCAGTATTTT.